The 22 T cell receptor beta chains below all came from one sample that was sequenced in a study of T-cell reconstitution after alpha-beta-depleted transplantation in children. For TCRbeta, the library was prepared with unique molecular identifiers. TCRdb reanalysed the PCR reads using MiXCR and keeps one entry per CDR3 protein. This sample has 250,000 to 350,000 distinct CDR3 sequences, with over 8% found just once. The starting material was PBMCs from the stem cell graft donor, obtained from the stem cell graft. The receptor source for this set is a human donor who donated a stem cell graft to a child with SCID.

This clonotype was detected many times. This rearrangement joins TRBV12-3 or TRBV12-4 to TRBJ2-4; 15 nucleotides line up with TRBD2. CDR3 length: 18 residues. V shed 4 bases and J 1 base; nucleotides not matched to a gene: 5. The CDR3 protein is CASSWTSGGALAKNIQYF. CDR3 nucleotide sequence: TGTGCCAGCAGTTGGACTAGCGGGGGGGCCCTGGCCAAAAACATTCAGTACTTC.

Here the CDR3 reads CSASRNNEQFF. The CDR3 nucleotides are TGCAGTGCTAGCCGAAACAATGAGCAGTTCTTC. The chain joins TRBV20-1 to TRBJ2-1; D is unclear. This CDR3 contains 11 residues. Trimming shortened V by 3 bases and J by 5 bases, and 5 bases separated the two germline ends. CDR1 is DFQATT, CDR2 SNEGSKA, per germline (reference sequence).

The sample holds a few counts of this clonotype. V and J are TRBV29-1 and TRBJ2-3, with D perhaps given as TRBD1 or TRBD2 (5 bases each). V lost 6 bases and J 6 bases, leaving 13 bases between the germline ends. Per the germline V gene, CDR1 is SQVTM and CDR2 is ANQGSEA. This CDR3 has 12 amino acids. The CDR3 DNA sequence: TGCAGCGTCGCTGGGACCTTCGATACGCAGTATTTT. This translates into CSVAGTFDTQYF.

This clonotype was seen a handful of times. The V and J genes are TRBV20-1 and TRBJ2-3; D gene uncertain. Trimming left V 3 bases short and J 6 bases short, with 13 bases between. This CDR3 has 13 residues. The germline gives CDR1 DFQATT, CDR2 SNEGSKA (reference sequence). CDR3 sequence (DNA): TGCAGTGCTAGTGACGGGTCGGTTGATACGCAGTATTTT. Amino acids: CSASDGSVDTQYF.

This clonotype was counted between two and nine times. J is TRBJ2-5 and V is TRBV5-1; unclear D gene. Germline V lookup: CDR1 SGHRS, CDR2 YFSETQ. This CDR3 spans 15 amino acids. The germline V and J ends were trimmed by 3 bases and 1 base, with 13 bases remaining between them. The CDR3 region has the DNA TGCGCCAGCAGCTCCCCGTCAGCAAGCCAAGAGACCCAGTACTTC. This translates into CASSSPSASQETQYF.

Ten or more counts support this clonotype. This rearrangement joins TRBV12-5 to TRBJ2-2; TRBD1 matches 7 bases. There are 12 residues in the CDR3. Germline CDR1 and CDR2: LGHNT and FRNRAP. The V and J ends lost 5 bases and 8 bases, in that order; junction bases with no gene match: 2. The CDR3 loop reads CASGRQGGELFF. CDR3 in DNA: TGTGCTAGTGGTCGACAGGGAGGGGAGCTGTTTTTT.

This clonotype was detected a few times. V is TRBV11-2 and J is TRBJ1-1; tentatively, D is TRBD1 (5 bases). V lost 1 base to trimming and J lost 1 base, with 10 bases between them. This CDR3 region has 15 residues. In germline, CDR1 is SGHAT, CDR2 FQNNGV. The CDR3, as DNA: TGTGCCAGCAGCTTAGCTATGGGGGGGAACACTGAAGCTTTCTTT. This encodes CASSLAMGGNTEAFF.

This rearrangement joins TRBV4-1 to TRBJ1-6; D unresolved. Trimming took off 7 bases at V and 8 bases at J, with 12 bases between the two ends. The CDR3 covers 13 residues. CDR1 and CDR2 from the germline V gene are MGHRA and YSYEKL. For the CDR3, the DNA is TGCGCCAGCACCCCGATTGGGGATTCACCCCTCCACTTT. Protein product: CASTPIGDSPLHF.

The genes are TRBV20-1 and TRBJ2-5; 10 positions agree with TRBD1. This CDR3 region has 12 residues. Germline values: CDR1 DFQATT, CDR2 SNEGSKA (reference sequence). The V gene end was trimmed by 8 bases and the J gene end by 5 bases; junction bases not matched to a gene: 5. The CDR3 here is CSPTGGGETQYF. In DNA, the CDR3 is TGCAGTCCGACAGGGGGCGGGGAGACCCAGTACTTC.

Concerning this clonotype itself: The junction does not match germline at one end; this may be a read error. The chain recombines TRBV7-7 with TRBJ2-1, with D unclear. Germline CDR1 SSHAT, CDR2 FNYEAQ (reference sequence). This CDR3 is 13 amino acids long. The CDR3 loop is CASSSSTWNEQFF. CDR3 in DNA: TGTGCTAGCAGCTCTTCGACGTGGAATGAGCAGTTCTTC.

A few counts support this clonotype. The CDR3 spells CASSLRWTNYEQYF. CDR3 in DNA: TGTGCCAGCAGCTTAAGGTGGACAAACTACGAGCAGTACTTC. The rearrangement joins TRBV7-2 to TRBJ2-7; TRBD1 might be the D (5 bases). With 2 bases removed from V and 3 bases from J, the gap between germline ends came to 11 bases. The CDR3 runs 14 residues. Germline CDR1 SGHTA, CDR2 FQGNSA.

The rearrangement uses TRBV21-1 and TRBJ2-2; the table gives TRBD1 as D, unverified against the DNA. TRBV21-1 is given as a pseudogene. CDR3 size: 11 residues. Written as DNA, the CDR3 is TGTGCCAGCGGGCACAGGGGGGTGCTGTTTTTT. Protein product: CASGHRGVLFF.

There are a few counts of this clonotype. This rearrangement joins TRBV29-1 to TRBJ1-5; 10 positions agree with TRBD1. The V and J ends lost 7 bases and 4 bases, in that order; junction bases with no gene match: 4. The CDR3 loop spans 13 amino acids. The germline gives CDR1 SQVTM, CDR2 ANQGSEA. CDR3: CSAGQGVNQPQHF. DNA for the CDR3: TGCAGCGCAGGACAGGGGGTTAATCAGCCCCAGCATTTT.

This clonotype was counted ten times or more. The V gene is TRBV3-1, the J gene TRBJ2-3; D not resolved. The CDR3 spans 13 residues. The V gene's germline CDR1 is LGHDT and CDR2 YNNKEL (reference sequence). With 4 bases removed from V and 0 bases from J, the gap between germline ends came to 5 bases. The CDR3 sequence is CASSPESTDTQYF. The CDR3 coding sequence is TGTGCCAGCAGCCCCGAGAGCACAGATACGCAGTATTTT.

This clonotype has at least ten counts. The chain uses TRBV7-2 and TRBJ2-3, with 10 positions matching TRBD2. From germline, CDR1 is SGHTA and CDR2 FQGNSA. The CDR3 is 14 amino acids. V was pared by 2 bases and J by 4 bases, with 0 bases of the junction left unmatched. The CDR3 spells CASSLSGGADTQYF. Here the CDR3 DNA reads TGTGCCAGCAGCTTAAGCGGGGGGGCAGATACGCAGTATTTT.

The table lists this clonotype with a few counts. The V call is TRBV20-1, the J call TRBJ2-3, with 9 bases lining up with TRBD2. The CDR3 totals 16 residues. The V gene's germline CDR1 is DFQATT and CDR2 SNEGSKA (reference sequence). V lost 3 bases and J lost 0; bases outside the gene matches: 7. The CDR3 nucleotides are TGCAGTGCTAGCGGATTAGCGGGGGTTAGCACAGATACGCAGTATTTT. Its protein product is CSASGLAGVSTDTQYF.

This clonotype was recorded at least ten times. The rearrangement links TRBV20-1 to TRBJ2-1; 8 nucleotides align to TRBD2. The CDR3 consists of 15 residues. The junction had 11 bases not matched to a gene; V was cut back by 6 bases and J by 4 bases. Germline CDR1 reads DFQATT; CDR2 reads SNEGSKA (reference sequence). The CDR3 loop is CSAPAGTSRYNEQFF. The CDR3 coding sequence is TGCAGTGCCCCAGCCGGGACTAGTCGTTACAATGAGCAGTTCTTC.

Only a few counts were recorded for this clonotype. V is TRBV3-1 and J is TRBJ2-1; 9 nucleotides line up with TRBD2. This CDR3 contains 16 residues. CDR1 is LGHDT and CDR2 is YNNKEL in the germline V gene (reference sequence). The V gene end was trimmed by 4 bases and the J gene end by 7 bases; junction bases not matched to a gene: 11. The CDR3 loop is CASSPVTAGGWNEQFF. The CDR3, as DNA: TGTGCCAGCAGCCCCGTCACCGCGGGGGGGTGGAATGAGCAGTTCTTC.

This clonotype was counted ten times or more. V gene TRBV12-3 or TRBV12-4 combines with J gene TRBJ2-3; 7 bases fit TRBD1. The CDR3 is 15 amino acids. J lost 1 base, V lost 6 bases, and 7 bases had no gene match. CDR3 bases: TGTGCCAGCAGAAGGACAGGTTGGGGCACAGATACGCAGTATTTT. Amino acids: CASRRTGWGTDTQYF.

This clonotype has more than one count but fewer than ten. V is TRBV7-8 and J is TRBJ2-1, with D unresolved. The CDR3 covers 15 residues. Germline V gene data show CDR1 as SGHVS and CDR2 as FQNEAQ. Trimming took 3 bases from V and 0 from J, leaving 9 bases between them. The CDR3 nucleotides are TGTGCCAGCAGCTTTGATCCAACCTCCTACAATGAGCAGTTCTTC. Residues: CASSFDPTSYNEQFF.

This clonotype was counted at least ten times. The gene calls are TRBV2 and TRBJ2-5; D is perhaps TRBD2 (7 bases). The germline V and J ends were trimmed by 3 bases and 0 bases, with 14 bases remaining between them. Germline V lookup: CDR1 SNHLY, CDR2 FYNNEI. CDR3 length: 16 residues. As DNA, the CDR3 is TGTGCCAGCAGTGACGGGGGGCTTGTTTACCAAGAGACCCAGTACTTC. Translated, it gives CASSDGGLVYQETQYF.

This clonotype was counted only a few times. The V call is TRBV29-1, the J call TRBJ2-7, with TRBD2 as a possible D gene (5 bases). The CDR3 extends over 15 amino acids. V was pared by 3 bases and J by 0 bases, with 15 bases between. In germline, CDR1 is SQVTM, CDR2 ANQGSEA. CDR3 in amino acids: CSVEDSGIGSYEQYF. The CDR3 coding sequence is TGCAGCGTTGAGGACTCGGGGATTGGCTCCTACGAGCAGTACTTC.